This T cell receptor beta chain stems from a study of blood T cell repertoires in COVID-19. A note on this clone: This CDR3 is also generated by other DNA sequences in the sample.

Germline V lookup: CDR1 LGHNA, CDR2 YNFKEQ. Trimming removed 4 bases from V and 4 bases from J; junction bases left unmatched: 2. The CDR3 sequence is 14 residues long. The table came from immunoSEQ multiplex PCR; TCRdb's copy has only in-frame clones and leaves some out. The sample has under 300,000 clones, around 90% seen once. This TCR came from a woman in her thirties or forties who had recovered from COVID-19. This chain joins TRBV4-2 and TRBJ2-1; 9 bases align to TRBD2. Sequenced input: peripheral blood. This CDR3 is CASSPSGAYNEQFF. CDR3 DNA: TGTGCCAGCAGCCCTAGCGGGGCATACAATGAGCAGTTCTTC.